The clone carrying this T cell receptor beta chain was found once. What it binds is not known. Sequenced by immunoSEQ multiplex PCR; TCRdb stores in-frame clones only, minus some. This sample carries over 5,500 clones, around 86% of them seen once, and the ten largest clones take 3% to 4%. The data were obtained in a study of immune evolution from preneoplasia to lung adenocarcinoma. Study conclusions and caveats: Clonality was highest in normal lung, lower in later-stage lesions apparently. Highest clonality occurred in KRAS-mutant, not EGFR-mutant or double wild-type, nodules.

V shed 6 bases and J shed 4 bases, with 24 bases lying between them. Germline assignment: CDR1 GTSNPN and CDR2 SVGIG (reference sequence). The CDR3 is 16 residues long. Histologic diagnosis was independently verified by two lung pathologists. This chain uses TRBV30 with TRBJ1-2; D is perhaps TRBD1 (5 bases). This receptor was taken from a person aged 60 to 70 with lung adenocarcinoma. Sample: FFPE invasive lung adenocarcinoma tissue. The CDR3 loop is CACALQTGTKTYGYTF. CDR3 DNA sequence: TGTGCCTGCGCCCTTCAGACCGGGACCAAAACCTATGGCTACACCTTC.